This passage covers 17 T cell receptor beta chains from one sample sequenced in a study of post-analysis software for immune sequencing data. Study-level findings and limits: Five or six TRBV segments, TRBV5-6, TRBV5-1 and TRBV20-1 among them, were found more frequent in patients than controls.

These receptors have no known antigen. TCR beta libraries were prepared from cDNA with unique molecular identifiers. TCRdb fed the PCR reads into MiXCR, producing one record per CDR3 protein. Of a few hundred thousand distinct CDR3 sequences listed, approximately 34% are singletons. Sample: blood. All receptors come from a girl younger than 18 with multiple sclerosis.

This clonotype was picked up a small number of times. The rearrangement uses TRBV6-5 and TRBJ2-7; perhaps TRBD1 as D (5 bases). CDR1 and CDR2 from the germline V gene are MNHEY and SVGAGI. The ends were cut back, 8 bases at V and 0 bases at J, with 14 bases in the middle. The CDR3 has 14 residues. The CDR3: CASAPSQASYEQYF. CDR3 sequence (DNA): TGTGCCAGCGCCCCTTCACAGGCCTCCTACGAGCAGTACTTC.

The chain combines TRBV15 with TRBJ2-7, with a weak D call TRBD1 (5 bases). Trimming cost V 0 bases and J 6 bases, with 12 bases left between them. Germline V gene data show CDR1 as LNHNV and CDR2 as YYDKDF (reference sequence). This CDR3 has 14 residues. The CDR3 protein is CATSRDLKGPEQYF. CDR3 in DNA: TGTGCCACCAGCAGAGATCTGAAGGGGCCCGAGCAGTACTTC.

This clonotype was detected ten times or more. J is TRBJ2-3 and V is TRBV20-1, with 10 bases that match TRBD2. Germline-derived CDR1 and CDR2 are DFQATT and SNEGSKA (reference sequence). V was clipped by 3 bases and J by 4 bases; unmatched bases: 4. The CDR3 sequence is 14 residues long. CDR3 nucleotide sequence: TGCAGTGCTAGCACTAGCGGGGTTGCAGATACGCAGTATTTT. This sequence encodes CSASTSGVADTQYF.

The chain is built from TRBV5-1 and TRBJ2-3; TRBD2 might be the D (5 bases). Trimming cost V 0 bases and J 7 bases, with 12 bases left between them. Germline-derived CDR1 and CDR2 are SGHRS and YFSETQ. CDR3 length equals 14 residues. This CDR3 is CASSLELAGNTQYF. In DNA form, the CDR3 reads TGCGCCAGCAGCTTGGAGCTCGCGGGTAATACGCAGTATTTT.

This clonotype was detected ten times or more. This sequence joins TRBV20-1 and TRBJ1-4; D perhaps matches TRBD1 (6 bases). Looked up from germline, CDR1 is DFQATT and CDR2 is SNEGSKA (reference sequence). V was clipped by 5 bases and J by 8 bases, with 21 bases between them. The CDR3 totals 15 residues. The CDR3 DNA reads as TGCAGTGCTGACCACGGACAGTTCAATGAGGAAAAACTGTTTTTT. It translates to CSADHGQFNEEKLFF.

The chain carries TRBV20-1 and TRBJ2-1; D call uncertain. This CDR3 has 17 amino acids. V shed 3 bases and J shed 2 bases, with 20 bases lying between them. The germline gives CDR1 DFQATT, CDR2 SNEGSKA (reference sequence). The CDR3 nucleotides read TGCAGTGCTAGCGGATCCGGCCTTAAACTCACCTACAATGAGCAGTTCTTC. It translates to CSASGSGLKLTYNEQFF.

V is TRBV19 and J is TRBJ1-5, with TRBD1 identical over 7 bases. Germline CDR1 is LNHDA and CDR2 is SQIVND (reference sequence). The CDR3 is 14 amino acids. The J segment lost 3 bases and the V segment lost 8 bases, leaving 7 bases of the junction unmatched. CDR3 residues: CASWDRGVNQPQHF. The CDR3 nucleotides are TGTGCCAGTTGGGACAGAGGGGTCAATCAGCCCCAGCATTTT.

This clonotype has just a few counts. DNA for the CDR3: TGTGCCAGCAGCCAAGAGGCAGGGGTTTACAATGAGCAGTTCTTC. Protein sequence: CASSQEAGVYNEQFF. The genes are TRBV3-1 and TRBJ2-1; TRBD1 is a possible D gene (6 bases). Germline V gene sequence: CDR1 LGHDT, CDR2 YNNKEL (reference sequence). The CDR3 loop spans 15 amino acids. Trimming cost V 0 bases and J 4 bases, with 10 bases left between them.

A note on this clonotype: Its ends do not fully match the called genes, so a read error is possible. The V and J genes are TRBV20-1 and TRBJ2-1; D might be TRBD2 (5 bases). Germline CDR1 reads DFQATT; CDR2 reads SNEGSKA (reference sequence). CDR3 length: 11 amino acids. CDR3 sequence reads: CNARRDNEQFF. CDR3 sequence (DNA): TGCAATGCTAGGCGGGACAATGAGCAGTTCTTC.

In this sample, this clonotype turned up a few times. V usage is TRBV5-1 and J usage is TRBJ2-1, with D maybe TRBD1 (5 bases). The germline V gene has CDR1 SGHRS and CDR2 YFSETQ. The CDR3 loop spans 12 amino acids. Trimming removed 2 bases from V and 10 bases from J, with 10 bases in between. The CDR3: CASSLEGAEQFF. The CDR3 region has the DNA TGCGCCAGCAGCTTAGAAGGGGCAGAGCAGTTCTTC.

This chain connects TRBV3-1 to TRBJ2-1, with a possible D match to TRBD1 (5 bases). This CDR3 has 16 residues. The germline V gene encodes CDR1 LGHDT and CDR2 YNNKEL (reference sequence). The V gene lost 4 bases and the J gene lost 4 bases, with 17 bases spanning the gap. CDR3 bases: TGTGCCAGCAGCCCTGAGTGGGGCAGGCTGTACAATGAGCAGTTCTTC. Residues: CASSPEWGRLYNEQFF.

This clonotype was counted a few times. The chain uses TRBV29-1 and TRBJ2-3; perhaps TRBD1 as D (6 bases). This CDR3 is built from 13 residues. The V end lost 6 bases, the J end lost 2 bases, and 12 bases lay between the germline ends. From germline, CDR1 is SQVTM and CDR2 ANQGSEA. Here the CDR3 DNA reads TGCAGCGTCGGACAGTTAGACACAGATACGCAGTATTTT. The encoded protein is CSVGQLDTDTQYF.

The rearrangement links TRBV6-1 to TRBJ1-1; D is ambiguous. There are 18 residues in the CDR3. Per the germline V gene, CDR1 is MNHNS and CDR2 is SASEGT. V was trimmed by 0 bases and J by 0 bases, leaving 17 bases between them. The CDR3 here is CASSEALLGSAMNTEAFF. The CDR3 DNA is TGTGCCAGCAGTGAAGCGCTTCTGGGGTCAGCCATGAACACTGAAGCTTTCTTT.

The chain combines TRBV5-1 with TRBJ2-6, with unresolved D. This CDR3 contains 14 residues. Germline V CDR1 and CDR2: SGHRS, YFSETQ. V dropped 7 bases and J dropped 2 bases, with 10 bases sitting between them. The CDR3, as DNA: TGCGCCAGCTCCGAGTTCGCTGGGGCCAACGTCCTGACTTTC. This codes for CASSEFAGANVLTF.

The sample holds a few counts of this clonotype. The chain has TRBV29-1 and TRBJ2-1, with 15 positions matching TRBD2. This CDR3 region has 18 residues. CDR1 is SQVTM, CDR2 ANQGSEA, per germline. V was pared by 6 bases and J by 4 bases, with 13 bases of the junction left unmatched. The CDR3 loop is CSVPTSPGLAGGYNEQFF. The CDR3 DNA reads TGCAGCGTACCTACCAGCCCGGGACTAGCGGGGGGATACAATGAGCAGTTCTTC.

The rearrangement links TRBV12-3 or TRBV12-4 to TRBJ1-1, with D unresolved. Trimming pared 0 bases from V and 2 bases from J, leaving 13 bases between. The CDR3 covers 16 residues. The CDR3 region has the DNA TGTGCCAGCAGTTTAGCGCCGGACGGATTAAACACTGAAGCTTTCTTT. Amino acid sequence: CASSLAPDGLNTEAFF.

The rearrangement uses TRBV7-2 and TRBJ2-3, with D tentatively TRBD1 or TRBD2 (5 bases each). V was clipped by 2 bases and J by 4 bases, with 13 bases between them. CDR1 and CDR2 (germline): SGHTA, FQGNSA. This CDR3 is 15 amino acids long. The CDR3 loop is CASSLSMGRADTQYF. DNA of the CDR3: TGTGCCAGCAGCTTATCCATGGGACGAGCAGATACGCAGTATTTT. Using reference TRBV7-2 and TRBJ2-3 for the parts outside the CDR3, the full variable domain is GAGVSQSPSNKVTEKGKDVELRCDPISGHTALYWYRQSLGQGLEFLIYFQGNSAPDKSGLPSDRFSAERTGGSVSTLTIQRTQQEDSAVYLCASSLSMGRADTQYFGPGTRLTVL.